This T cell receptor (beta chain) emerged from a study of T cells in Graves' hyperthyroidism and ophthalmopathy. At least ten counts were recorded for this clonotype. Patients with uncontrolled infections, other autoimmune diseases, pregnancy or lactation were excluded. For the diagnoses, clinical symptoms, serum thyroxine and TRAb, thyroid ultrasound and orbital computed tomography were used. The PBMCs were sourced from fresh peripheral blood (less than 11 ml). The germline CDR1 and CDR2 sequences are SGHVS and FQNEAQ. This CDR3 spans 15 amino acids. Trimming pared 5 bases from V and 6 bases from J, leaving 17 bases between. Using RNA transcripts as the source, TCR beta CDR3 regions were amplified. HTBI primers drove first-round RT-PCR of the TCR CDR3. TCRdb ran MiXCR on the multiplex PCR reads and lists one entry per CDR3 protein. The repertoire holds 310,000 or so distinct CDR3 sequences, about 18% seen once, with around 61% in the top ten.

V and J are TRBV7-8 and TRBJ2-1; D possibly corresponds to TRBD2 (6 bases). This TCR was recovered from a woman aged 60-75 years with Graves' ophthalmopathy. Sequencing was carried out using blood. The CDR3 region is CASSRAAGPANEQFF. The CDR3 DNA is TGTGCCAGCAGCCGGGCGGCGGGACCCGCCAATGAGCAGTTCTTC.